These 24 T cell receptor beta chains originate from one sample sequenced in a study of T cell responses to AZD1222 COVID-19 vaccine. Clones were sequenced by immunoSEQ multiplex PCR, and TCRdb holds only the in-frame ones, with some missing. This sample has 90,000 to 150,000 clones; about 87% occur once, and the top ten carry about 12%. Material: peripheral blood, obtained on day 0 of AZD1222 vaccination. The source is an adult in good health.

The chain couples TRBV7-2 to TRBJ2-6; 7 positions agree with TRBD2. Germline V lookup: CDR1 SGHTA, CDR2 FQGNSA. Losses at the gene ends were 1 base for V and 0 bases for J; bases not matched to a gene: 0. There are 16 residues in the CDR3. This CDR3 is CASSLGGGSGANVLTF. The CDR3 DNA follows: TGTGCCAGCAGCTTAGGGGGGGGCTCTGGGGCCAACGTCCTGACTTTC.

The chain is built from TRBV5-8 and TRBJ1-5, with unresolved D. The V end was cut by 4 bases, the J end by 1 base, with 18 bases between. Germline assignment: CDR1 SGHTS and CDR2 YDEGEE. This CDR3 has 17 residues. The CDR3 DNA is TGTGCCAGCAGCGGGTATTCGGACGTAGGGAGCAATCAGCCCCAGCATTTT. As protein: CASSGYSDVGSNQPQHF.

This chain links TRBV19 with TRBJ2-5; TRBD2 matches 9 bases. The germline CDR1 and CDR2 sequences are LNHDA and SQIVND (reference sequence). Trimming took 7 bases from V and 0 from J; bases not matched to a gene: 9. This CDR3 has 16 residues. This chain's CDR3 is CASTQGLAGYQETQYF. The CDR3 DNA reads TGTGCCAGTACCCAGGGGCTAGCGGGGTACCAAGAGACCCAGTACTTC.

The chain combines TRBV16 with TRBJ1-5, with D possibly matching TRBD1 (6 bases). The CDR3 is made up of 16 amino acids. The V gene's germline CDR1 is KGHSY and CDR2 FQNENV. Trimming left V 5 bases short and J 4 bases short, with 18 bases between. CDR3 in DNA: TGTGCCAGCAGCTCACCGGGGCAGGGGCTTAATCAGCCCCAGCATTTT. This sequence encodes CASSSPGQGLNQPQHF.

This clone showed up just once. This rearrangement joins TRBV6-2 or TRBV6-3 to TRBJ2-1, with D perhaps matching TRBD1 or TRBD2 (5 bases each). Trimming cost V 0 bases and J 9 bases, with 15 bases left between them. Germline CDR1 is MNHEY and CDR2 is SVGEGT. This CDR3 is built from 15 residues. The DNA of the CDR3 is TGTGCCAGCAGTTACTCACGGGACCTCTCGGGTGAGCAGTTCTTC. Protein sequence: CASSYSRDLSGEQFF.

V and J are TRBV2 and TRBJ2-7; D ambiguous. This CDR3 contains 11 residues. Deletions cut 5 bases from V and 7 bases from J, with 9 bases between. Per germline, CDR1 SNHLY and CDR2 FYNNEI. The CDR3 DNA follows: TGTGCCAGCAGTCTTATCGGGGAGCAGTACTTC. Its translation is CASSLIGEQYF.

This sequence joins TRBV18 and TRBJ2-7; 9 nucleotides agree with TRBD1. After removal of 5 bases from V and 4 bases from J, the junction contained 6 bases not matched to a gene. Germline lookup yields CDR1 KGHSH and CDR2 LQKENI. CDR3 length equals 14 residues. CDR3 nucleotide sequence: TGTGCCAGCTCAACCATGGGACAGGGTTACGAGCAGTACTTC. This codes for CASSTMGQGYEQYF.

This chain joins TRBV27 and TRBJ2-7; the match to TRBD1 covers 7 bases. V dropped 5 bases and J dropped 3; count of bases not matched to a gene: 10. CDR1 is MNHEY and CDR2 is SMNVEV in the germline V gene (reference sequence). This CDR3 has 15 amino acids. The CDR3 loop reads CASSPSTGYVYEQYF. Written as DNA, the CDR3 is TGTGCCAGCAGTCCATCGACAGGGTATGTCTACGAGCAGTACTTC.

CDR3 region: CASSDQYNEQFF. Written as DNA, the CDR3 is TGTGCCAGCAGTGACCAATACAATGAGCAGTTCTTC. This chain joins TRBV6-1 and TRBJ2-1; D is undetermined. The CDR3 has 12 amino acids. V lost 3 bases and J lost 4, with 4 bases in between. Germline values: CDR1 MNHNS, CDR2 SASEGT.

The chain is built from TRBV28 and TRBJ2-1; 7 bases map to TRBD1. CDR1 and CDR2 (germline): MDHEN, SYDVKM. The V and J ends lost 10 bases and 7 bases, in that order; junction bases with no gene match: 16. The CDR3 totals 15 residues. The DNA of the CDR3 is TGTGCCACCTCAAACATGGGGGACAGTAGGAATGAGCAGTTCTTC. Translation: CATSNMGDSRNEQFF.

The chain uses TRBV5-1 and TRBJ2-7; TRBD1 matches at 11 bases. CDR3 length: 16 amino acids. Per germline, CDR1 SGHRS and CDR2 YFSETQ. J lost 5 bases, V lost 3 bases, and 10 bases had no gene match. For the CDR3, the DNA is TGCGCCAGCAGCTCAGGACAGGGGGCGCGGCCCGACGAGCAGTACTTC. It translates to CASSSGQGARPDEQYF.

CDR3: CASSSRTSGRVGAPDTQYF. CDR3 coding DNA: TGTGCCAGCAGCTCTAGGACTAGCGGGAGGGTGGGGGCCCCAGATACGCAGTATTTT. The gene calls are TRBV11-2 and TRBJ2-3, with 15 bases lining up with TRBD2. Germline trimming cut 4 bases from V and 4 bases from J; bases unmatched to any gene: 12. CDR1 is SGHAT and CDR2 is FQNNGV in the germline V gene. The CDR3 totals 19 residues.

The chain couples TRBV7-2 to TRBJ2-7; 7 bases are a match to TRBD1. CDR3 length: 14 amino acids. Losses at the gene ends were 5 bases for V and 0 bases for J; bases not matched to a gene: 4. The germline gives CDR1 SGHTA, CDR2 FQGNSA. CDR3 region: CASSPRQGSYEQYF. The CDR3 DNA sequence: TGTGCCAGCAGCCCCCGACAGGGCTCCTACGAGCAGTACTTC.

The chain links TRBV4-3 to TRBJ1-1, with D perhaps matching TRBD1 (6 bases). Germline CDR1 reads LGHNA; CDR2 reads YSLEER. This CDR3 is 16 amino acids long. Trimming cost V 1 base and J 1 base, with 13 bases left between them. The CDR3 reads CASSQAVGQRNTEAFF. The CDR3 DNA follows: TGCGCCAGCAGCCAAGCTGTGGGACAACGGAACACTGAAGCTTTCTTT.

CDR3 in DNA: TGTGCCAGCAGCCCCAGGGACAGGGTGAGGGAGACCCAGTACTTC. Amino acid sequence: CASSPRDRVRETQYF. V gene TRBV9 combines with J gene TRBJ2-5; the match to TRBD1 covers 9 bases. The CDR3 sequence is 15 residues long. CDR1 is SGDLS, CDR2 YYNGEE, per germline. V gave up 4 bases and J gave up 5 bases; unmatched junction bases: 9.

The CDR3 region has the DNA TGTGCCAGCAGTTCGGATCTCTTTTCTGGGGCCAACGTCCTGACTTTC. As protein: CASSSDLFSGANVLTF. V gene TRBV6-6 combines with J gene TRBJ2-6, with D uncertain. The CDR3 length is 16 residues. Between the trimmed V and J ends, which lost 4 bases and 1 base, there was a span of 11 bases. Germline V CDR1 and CDR2: MNHNY, SVGAGI (reference sequence).

The CDR3: CASKHTSGRHYNEQFF. The CDR3, as DNA: TGTGCCTCAAAGCACACTAGCGGGAGGCACTACAATGAGCAGTTCTTC. The V gene is TRBV19, the J gene TRBJ2-1, with 12 bases matching TRBD2. J was trimmed by 3 bases and V by 11 bases; bases with no gene match: 11. Germline V gene lookup returns CDR1 LNHDA and CDR2 SQIVND (reference sequence). The length of the CDR3 is 16 residues.

V usage is TRBV7-9 and J usage is TRBJ1-1; possibly TRBD1 for D (6 bases). The CDR3 runs to 14 residues. The V gene's germline CDR1 is SEHNR and CDR2 FQNEAQ (reference sequence). The germline V and J ends were trimmed by 3 bases and 1 base, with 9 bases remaining between them. CDR3 sequence (DNA): TGTGCCAGCAGCTTGTTACAGGGGAACACTGAAGCTTTCTTT. It translates to CASSLLQGNTEAFF.

The rearrangement uses TRBV10-1 and TRBJ2-1, with D perhaps matching TRBD1 (6 bases). Germline V gene sequence: CDR1 WNHNN, CDR2 SYGVQD (reference sequence). Trimming took 6 bases from V and 5 from J, leaving 11 bases between them. There are 13 residues in the CDR3. The CDR3 region is CASRVEGDNEQFF. The CDR3 region has the DNA TGCGCCAGCAGGGTCGAGGGGGACAATGAGCAGTTCTTC.

Concerning this clone itself: Lacking the conserved final phenylalanine or tryptophan, this CDR3 likely reflects a read error. It is unclear where the CDR3 begins or ends on the DNA, so no DNA is shown, and the CDR3 is as TCRdb lists it. The CDR3 loop reads CASSLFSGPL. The genes are TRBV5-1 and TRBJ1-1; the table assigns TRBD1, which was not confirmed against the DNA. CDR1 is SGHRS and CDR2 is YFSETQ in the germline V gene. From its first to its last residue, the CDR3 has 10 amino acids.

The rearrangement links TRBV9 to TRBJ1-6; D is unclear. The V end was cut by 0 bases, the J end by 5 bases, with 9 bases between. Germline CDR1 reads SGDLS; CDR2 reads YYNGEE. The CDR3 is made up of 15 amino acids. CDR3 in DNA: TGTGCCAGCAGCGTAGGTCCCGTCGATAATTCACCCCTCCACTTT. Translated: CASSVGPVDNSPLHF.

This chain uses TRBV5-1 with TRBJ2-5; TRBD2 agrees at 11 bases. The CDR3 runs 15 residues. V trimming: 5 bases; J trimming: 3 bases; junction bases outside the gene matches: 6. The germline CDR1 and CDR2 sequences are SGHRS and YFSETQ. The DNA for the CDR3 is TGCGCCAGCAGGGGCGTACTAGCGGGAGAAGAGACCCAGTACTTC. Amino acid sequence: CASRGVLAGEETQYF.

The genes are TRBV14 and TRBJ2-2; D not certain. Between the trimmed V and J ends, which lost 1 base and 2 bases, there was a span of 8 bases. The CDR3 consists of 15 residues. Germline V lookup: CDR1 SGHDN, CDR2 FVKESK. Here the CDR3 reads CASSQVRVNTGELFF. In DNA form, the CDR3 reads TGTGCCAGCAGCCAAGTGCGTGTAAACACCGGGGAGCTGTTTTTT.

This chain uses TRBV28 with TRBJ1-5; no firm D call. This CDR3 has 15 residues. Per germline, CDR1 MDHEN and CDR2 SYDVKM. V lost 5 bases, J lost 3 bases, and 14 bases lay in between. DNA for the CDR3: TGTGCCAGCAGTCTTAGTGCAGGCCACAATCAGCCCCAGCATTTT. It is translated as CASSLSAGHNQPQHF. Combining the CDR3 with reference TRBV28 and TRBJ1-5 gives the whole variable domain DVKVTQSSRYLVKRTGEKVFLECVQDMDHENMFWYRQDPGLGLRLIYFSYDVKMKEKGDIPEGYSVSREKKERFSLILESASTNQTSMYLCASSLSAGHNQPQHFGDGTRLSIL.